This T cell receptor beta chain was identified during a study of read filtering for tumor transcriptome and immune sequencing. Molecular barcoded adaptors covering alpha/delta and beta/gamma chains were used on 400 ng RNA. Using its own MiXCR run on the reads, TCRdb lists one record per CDR3 protein. The data show tens of thousands of distinct CDR3 sequences, roughly 19% seen once. This clonotype has ten or more counts. Trimming left V 1 base short and J 0 bases short, with 10 bases between. This CDR3 is built from 16 residues. The germline V gene encodes CDR1 SGHRS and CDR2 YFSETQ. V is TRBV5-1 and J is TRBJ2-2; possible D gene TRBD2, 6 bases. The sequencing sample was made of a population of CD138-negative cells sorted from bone marrow. This clonotype originated in a donor aged 40 or over with multiple myeloma. The CDR3 nucleotides read TGCGCCAGCAGCTTGCTGGGCGGGGCGAACACCGGGGAGCTGTTTTTT. Its protein product is CASSLLGGANTGELFF.